This T cell receptor beta chain is from a study of cytomegalovirus exposure and HLA in healthy donors. CDR1 and CDR2 (germline): LNHDA, SQIVND (reference sequence). Trimming at V came to 8 bases and at J to 5 bases, leaving 13 bases not matched to a gene. CDR3 size: 16 residues. Study-wide results and limits: The likely explanation for a cluster of highly shared sequence variants was sequencing artifact.

The PCR contained 60 Vbeta and 13 Jbeta primers. The repertoire was sequenced with immunoSEQ multiplex PCR; TCRdb's copy has only in-frame clones and lacks some. The table records about 160,000 clones, about four fifths of them present only once. For this clone: Its specificity is not known.

This chain links TRBV19 with TRBJ2-3; 10 bases fit TRBD1. The source is a man aged 30 to 45 in good health and CMV-seronegative. The specimen sequenced was PBMCs. CDR3 in amino acids: CASRKPGQGSRDTQYF. CDR3 coding DNA: TGTGCCAGTCGAAAACCGGGACAGGGGAGTAGAGATACGCAGTATTTT. Combining the CDR3 with reference TRBV19 and TRBJ2-3 gives the whole variable domain DGGITQSPKYLFRKEGQNVTLSCEQNLNHDAMYWYRQDPGQGLRLIYYSQIVNDFQKGDIAEGYSVSREKKESFPLTVTSAQKNPTAFYLCASRKPGQGSRDTQYFGPGTRLTVL.